The next 5 T cell receptor beta chains were all read from a single sample in a study of shared clonotypes between healthy human individuals. The assay was immunoSEQ multiplex PCR, and TCRdb's table has in-frame clones only and misses some. The sample consists of about 320,000 clones, around 87% of them appearing once. Sequencing was done on a sample of memory CD8+ T cells sorted from blood. Specified subset: CD45RO+ cells pooled with CCR7-negative TemRA cells. Receptors originate from a man younger than 30 in good health.

The J gene is TRBJ2-7, the V gene TRBV11-2; TRBD1 matches at 10 bases. CDR3 size: 16 residues. CDR1 is SGHAT, CDR2 FQNNGV, per germline. After removal of 3 bases from V and 3 bases from J, the junction contained 8 bases not matched to a gene. The CDR3 DNA is TGTGCCAGCAGCTTGAATTCTGGGACAGGGGACTACGAGCAGTACTTC. It translates to CASSLNSGTGDYEQYF.

There are many counts of this clone. The chain couples TRBV5-1 to TRBJ2-5; perhaps TRBD2 as D (6 bases). CDR3 length: 16 residues. Between the trimmed V and J ends, which lost 2 bases and 2 bases, there was a span of 16 bases. CDR1 and CDR2 (germline): SGHRS, YFSETQ. This CDR3 reads CASSFSGGPRQETQYF. CDR3 coding DNA: TGCGCCAGCAGCTTTTCTGGAGGGCCGAGACAAGAGACCCAGTACTTC.

The chain has TRBV29-1 and TRBJ1-2, with D hard to call. V gave up 2 bases and J gave up 3 bases, with 10 bases separating them. CDR1 and CDR2 from the germline V gene are SQVTM and ANQGSEA. CDR3 size: 13 residues. The CDR3 loop is CSVELTGHYGYTF. CDR3 nucleotide sequence: TGCAGCGTTGAACTTACGGGCCACTATGGCTACACCTTC.

The V and J genes are TRBV27 and TRBJ2-7, with a possible D match to TRBD1 (6 bases). The CDR3 runs to 15 residues. Germline-derived CDR1 and CDR2 are MNHEY and SMNVEV (reference sequence). The ends were cut back, 6 bases at V and 4 bases at J, with 19 bases in the middle. CDR3 sequence: CASRLGGQPGYEQYF. The CDR3 DNA reads as TGTGCCAGCAGACTAGGGGGACAACCTGGATACGAGCAGTACTTC.

This chain uses TRBV27 with TRBJ2-1, with D perhaps matching TRBD2 (5 bases). Germline CDR1 reads MNHEY; CDR2 reads SMNVEV (reference sequence). V was shortened by 5 bases and J by 4 bases, with 12 bases between the two germline ends. The CDR3 consists of 14 residues. The CDR3 protein is CASSPTEAYNEQFF. The CDR3, as DNA: TGTGCCAGCAGTCCTACGGAGGCTTACAATGAGCAGTTCTTC.